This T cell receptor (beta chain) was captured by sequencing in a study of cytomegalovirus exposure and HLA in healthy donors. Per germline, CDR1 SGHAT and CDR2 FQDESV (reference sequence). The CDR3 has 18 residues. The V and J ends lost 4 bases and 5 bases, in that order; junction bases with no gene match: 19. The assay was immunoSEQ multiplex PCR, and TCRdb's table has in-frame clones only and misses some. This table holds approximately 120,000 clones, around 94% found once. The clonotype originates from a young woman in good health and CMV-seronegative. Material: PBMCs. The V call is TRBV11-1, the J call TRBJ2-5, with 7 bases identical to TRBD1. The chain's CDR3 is CASSSNKATGLWMETQYF. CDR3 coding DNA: TGTGCCAGCAGCTCAAATAAAGCGACAGGGTTGTGGATGGAGACCCAGTACTTC.